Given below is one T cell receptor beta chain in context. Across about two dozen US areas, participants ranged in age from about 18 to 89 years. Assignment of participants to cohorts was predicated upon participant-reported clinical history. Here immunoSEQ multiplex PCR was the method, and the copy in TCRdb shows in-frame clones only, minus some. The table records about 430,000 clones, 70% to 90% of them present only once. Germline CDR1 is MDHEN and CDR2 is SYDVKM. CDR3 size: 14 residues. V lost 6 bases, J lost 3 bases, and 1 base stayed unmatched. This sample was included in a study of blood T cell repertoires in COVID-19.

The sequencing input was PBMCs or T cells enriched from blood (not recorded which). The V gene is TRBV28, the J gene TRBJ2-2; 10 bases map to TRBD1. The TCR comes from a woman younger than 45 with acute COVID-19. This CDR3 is CASRGTGDTGELFF. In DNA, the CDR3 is TGTGCCAGCAGGGGGACAGGGGACACCGGGGAGCTGTTTTTT.